This TCR beta chain was retrieved from a study of read filtering for tumor transcriptome and immune sequencing. About the study: Among patients, roughly 17 were male and more than 12 female, aged 47 to 80 (mean around 66). RNA-seq yielded only roughly 80 to 1,300 TCR reads, IR-seq about 4.05 to 10.27 million.

From roughly 390 ng of RNA, a library with molecular barcoded alpha/delta and beta/gamma adaptors was made. TCRdb reanalysed the reads using MiXCR and keeps one entry per CDR3 protein. The sample includes 50,000 to 65,000 distinct CDR3 sequences, roughly 18% seen only once; the top ten take under 13%. Sampling of bone marrow took place during active disease in every patient. The table lists this clonotype with many counts. The CDR3 length is 18 residues. J lost 0 bases, V lost 4 bases, and 12 bases had no gene match. Germline values: CDR1 SQVTM, CDR2 ANQGSEA. The sample comprised a population of CD138-negative cells sorted from bone marrow. V and J are TRBV29-1 and TRBJ2-6, with 7 bases aligning to TRBD1. The TCR originated in a donor over 35 with multiple myeloma. CDR3 bases: TGCAGCGTTGTGGTTGGGACAGCTCTTCACTCTGGGGCCAACGTCCTGACTTTC. Its translation is CSVVVGTALHSGANVLTF.